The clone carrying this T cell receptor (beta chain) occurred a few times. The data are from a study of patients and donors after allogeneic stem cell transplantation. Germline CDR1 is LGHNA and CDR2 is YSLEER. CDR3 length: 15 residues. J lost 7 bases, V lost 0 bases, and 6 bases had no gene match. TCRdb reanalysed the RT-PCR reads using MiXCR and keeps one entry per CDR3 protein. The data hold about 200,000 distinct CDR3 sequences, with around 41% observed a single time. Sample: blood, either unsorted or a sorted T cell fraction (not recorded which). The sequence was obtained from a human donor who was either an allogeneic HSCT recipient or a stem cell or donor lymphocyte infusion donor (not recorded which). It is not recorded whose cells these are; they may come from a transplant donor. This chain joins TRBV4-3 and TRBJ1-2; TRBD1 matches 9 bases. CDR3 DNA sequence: TGCGCCAGCAGCCAAGACGGTACAGGGGGCACTGGCTACACCTTC. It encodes CASSQDGTGGTGYTF.